This paragraph reports one TCR beta chain. This sample is part of a study of blood T cell repertoires in COVID-19. The wider study: Both acute and convalescent COVID-19 samples were obtained from the United States, Italy and Spain. Sample material is recorded as cDNA or gDNA derived from T cells, B-cell-depleted T cells, or PBMCs.

The germline V gene encodes CDR1 GTSNPN and CDR2 SVGIG (reference sequence). V dropped 5 bases and J dropped 7 bases, with 12 bases sitting between them. The CDR3 covers 13 residues. Assignments of participants to cohorts depended upon their own reported clinical history. Original handling: Reference gene primer amplification gave nucleated cell count estimates. Generated by immunoSEQ multiplex PCR, the TCRdb table keeps only in-frame clones and is missing some. The DNA gave D and trimming, while V, J and clone size come from that table. Among nearly 350,000 clones listed, about 88% were seen once. The TCR sequence derives from a woman in her twenties or thirties who had recovered from COVID-19. What was sequenced was PBMCs or T cells enriched from blood (not recorded which). The chain employs TRBV30 and TRBJ1-6; D might be TRBD1 (5 bases). CDR3 protein: CAWRPGVNSPLHF. The CDR3 DNA follows: TGTGCCTGGCGGCCGGGGGTGAATTCACCCCTCCACTTT.